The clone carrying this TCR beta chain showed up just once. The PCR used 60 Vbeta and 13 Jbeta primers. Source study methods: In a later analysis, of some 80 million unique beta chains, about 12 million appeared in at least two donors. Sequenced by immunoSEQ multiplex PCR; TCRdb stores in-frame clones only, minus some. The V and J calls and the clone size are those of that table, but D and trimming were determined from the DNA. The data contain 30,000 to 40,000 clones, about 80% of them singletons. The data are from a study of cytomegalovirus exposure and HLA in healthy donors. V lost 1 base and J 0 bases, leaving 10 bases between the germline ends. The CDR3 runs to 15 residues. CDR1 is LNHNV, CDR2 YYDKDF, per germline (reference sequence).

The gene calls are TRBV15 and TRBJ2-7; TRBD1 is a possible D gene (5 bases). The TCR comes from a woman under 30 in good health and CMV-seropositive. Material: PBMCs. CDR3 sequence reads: CATSRAGISSYEQYF. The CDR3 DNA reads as TGTGCCACCAGCAGAGCAGGGATTTCCTCCTACGAGCAGTACTTC.